This TCR beta chain was documented in a study of human T cells and chemical hapten exposure. This clonotype was observed at least ten times. Each cDNA molecule in the library carried unique molecular identifiers. TCRdb reanalysed the RACE reads using MiXCR and keeps one entry per CDR3 protein. The sample lists some 50,000 distinct CDR3 sequences, about 4.1% seen once, with around 5.5% in the top ten. The CDR3 runs to 16 residues. V lost 4 bases, J lost 5 bases, and 10 bases stayed unmatched. Germline V gene sequence: CDR1 LGHDT, CDR2 YNNKEL (reference sequence). Time point meaning: healthy volunteer bleed at 2 weeks. Whole blood that had not been fractionated was the source of extracted total RNA.

The gene calls are TRBV3-1 and TRBJ2-3; 9 nucleotides line up with TRBD2. The TCR comes from a human donor in good health. Some clones in this sample may be carry-over from other donors' samples. Source material: whole blood. The CDR3 loop reads CASSRQTSGLQDTQYF. The CDR3 DNA is TGTGCCAGCAGCCGCCAGACTAGCGGCCTGCAAGATACGCAGTATTTT.